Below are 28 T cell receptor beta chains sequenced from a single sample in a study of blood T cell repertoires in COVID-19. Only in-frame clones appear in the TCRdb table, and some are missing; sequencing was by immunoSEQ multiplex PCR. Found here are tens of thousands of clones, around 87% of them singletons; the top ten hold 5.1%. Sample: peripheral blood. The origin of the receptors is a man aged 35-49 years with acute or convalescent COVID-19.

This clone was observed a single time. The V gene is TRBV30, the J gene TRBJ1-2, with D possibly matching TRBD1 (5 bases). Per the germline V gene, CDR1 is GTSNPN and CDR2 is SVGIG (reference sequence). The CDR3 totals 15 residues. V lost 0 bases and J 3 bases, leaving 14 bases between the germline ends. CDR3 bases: TGTGCCTGGAGTGTATCTCCGGGGGAGTACTATGGCTACACCTTC. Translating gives CAWSVSPGEYYGYTF. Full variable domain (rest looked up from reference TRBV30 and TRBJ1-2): SQTIHQWPATLVQPVGSPLSLECTVEGTSNPNLYWYRQAAGRGLQLLFYSVGIGQISSEVPQNLSASRPQDRQFILSSKKLLLSDSGFYLCAWSVSPGEYYGYTFGSGTRLTVV.

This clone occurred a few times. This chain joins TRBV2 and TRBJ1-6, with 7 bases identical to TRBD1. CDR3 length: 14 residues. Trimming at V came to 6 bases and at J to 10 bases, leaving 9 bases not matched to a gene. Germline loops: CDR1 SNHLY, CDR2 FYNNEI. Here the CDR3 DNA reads TGTGCCAGCAGGGTTGCCAGGGGGGACTCACCCCTCCACTTT. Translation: CASRVARGDSPLHF.

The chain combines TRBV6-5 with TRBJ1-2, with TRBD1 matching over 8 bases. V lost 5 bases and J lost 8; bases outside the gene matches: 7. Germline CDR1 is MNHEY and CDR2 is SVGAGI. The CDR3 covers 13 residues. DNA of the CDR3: TGTGCCAGCAGTATCAGGGGGCAGTCAGGCTACACCTTC. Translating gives CASSIRGQSGYTF.

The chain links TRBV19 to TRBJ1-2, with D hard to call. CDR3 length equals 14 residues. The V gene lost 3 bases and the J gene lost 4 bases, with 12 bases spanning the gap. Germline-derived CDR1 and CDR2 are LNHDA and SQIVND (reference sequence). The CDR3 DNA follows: TGTGCCAGTAGTATGAACAGCTGGTCCTATGGCTACACCTTC. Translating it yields CASSMNSWSYGYTF.

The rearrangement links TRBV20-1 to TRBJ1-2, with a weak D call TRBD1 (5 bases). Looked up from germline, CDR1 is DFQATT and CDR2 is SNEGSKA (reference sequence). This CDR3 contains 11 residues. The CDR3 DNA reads TGCAGCGGAGGGGACGGGAAGGGCTACACCTTC. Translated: CSGGDGKGYTF.

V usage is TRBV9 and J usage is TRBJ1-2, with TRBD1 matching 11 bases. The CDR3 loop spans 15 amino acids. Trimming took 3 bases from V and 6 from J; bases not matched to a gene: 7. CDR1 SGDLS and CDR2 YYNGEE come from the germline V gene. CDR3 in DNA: TGTGCCAGCAGCGGTCCGGGACAGGGGGTCCATGGCTACACCTTC. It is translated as CASSGPGQGVHGYTF.

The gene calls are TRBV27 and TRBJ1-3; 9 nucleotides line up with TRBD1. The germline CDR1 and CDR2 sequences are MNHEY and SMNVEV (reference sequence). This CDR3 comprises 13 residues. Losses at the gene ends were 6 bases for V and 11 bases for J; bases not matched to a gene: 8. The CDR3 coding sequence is TGTGCCAGCAGCGGGACAGGGCTGGGAGCCATATATTTT. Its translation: CASSGTGLGAIYF.

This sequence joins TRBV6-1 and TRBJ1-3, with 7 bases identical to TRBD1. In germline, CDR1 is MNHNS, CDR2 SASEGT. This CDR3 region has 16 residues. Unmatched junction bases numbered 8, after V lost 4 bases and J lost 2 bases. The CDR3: CASSGRDSRTGNTIYF. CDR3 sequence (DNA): TGTGCCAGCAGTGGAAGGGACAGCCGGACTGGAAACACCATATATTTT.

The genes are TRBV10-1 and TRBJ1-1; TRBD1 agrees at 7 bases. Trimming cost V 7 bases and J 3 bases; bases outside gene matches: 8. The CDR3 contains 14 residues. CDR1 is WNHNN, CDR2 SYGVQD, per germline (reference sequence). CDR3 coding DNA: TGCGCCAGCACCGGACGAGGGGGCCACACTGAAGCTTTCTTT. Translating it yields CASTGRGGHTEAFF.

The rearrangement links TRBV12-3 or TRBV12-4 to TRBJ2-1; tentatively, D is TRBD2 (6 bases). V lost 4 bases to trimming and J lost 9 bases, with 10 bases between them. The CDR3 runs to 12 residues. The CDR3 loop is CASSWASVEQFF. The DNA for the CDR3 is TGTGCCAGCAGTTGGGCTAGCGTTGAGCAGTTCTTC.

CDR3 sequence (DNA): TGTGCCAGCAGCGTAGGCAGGCTTTGGGGGGCCAACGTCCTGACTTTC. Residues: CASSVGRLWGANVLTF. The chain couples TRBV9 to TRBJ2-6; unclear D gene. CDR1 is SGDLS, CDR2 YYNGEE, per germline. V was shortened by 0 bases and J by 4 bases, with 11 bases between the two germline ends. This CDR3 spans 16 amino acids.

CDR3 nucleotide sequence: TGTGCCAGTAGTATTGGAGGGGCAGATACGCAGTATTTT. As protein: CASSIGGADTQYF. The rearrangement uses TRBV19 and TRBJ2-3; possible D gene TRBD2, 6 bases. This CDR3 comprises 13 residues. V was cut by 3 bases and J by 4 bases, with 8 bases left in between. Germline lookup yields CDR1 LNHDA and CDR2 SQIVND (reference sequence). The whole variable domain, filled in from reference TRBV19 and TRBJ2-3, reads DGGITQSPKYLFRKEGQNVTLSCEQNLNHDAMYWYRQDPGQGLRLIYYSQIVNDFQKGDIAEGYSVSREKKESFPLTVTSAQKNPTAFYLCASSIGGADTQYFGPGTRLTVL.

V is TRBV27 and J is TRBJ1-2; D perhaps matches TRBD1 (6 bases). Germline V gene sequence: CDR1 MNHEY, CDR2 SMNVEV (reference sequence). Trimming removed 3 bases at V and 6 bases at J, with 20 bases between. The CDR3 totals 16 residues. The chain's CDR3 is CASSFMGSTGGHGYTF. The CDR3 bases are TGTGCCAGCAGTTTTATGGGGTCTACGGGGGGGCATGGCTACACCTTC.

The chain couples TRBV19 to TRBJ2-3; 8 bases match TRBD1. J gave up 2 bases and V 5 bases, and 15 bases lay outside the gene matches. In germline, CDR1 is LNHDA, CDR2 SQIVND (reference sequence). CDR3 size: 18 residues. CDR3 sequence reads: CASSPSYTGGPHTDTQYF. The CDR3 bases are TGTGCCAGTAGTCCCTCTTATACAGGGGGTCCCCACACAGATACGCAGTATTTT.

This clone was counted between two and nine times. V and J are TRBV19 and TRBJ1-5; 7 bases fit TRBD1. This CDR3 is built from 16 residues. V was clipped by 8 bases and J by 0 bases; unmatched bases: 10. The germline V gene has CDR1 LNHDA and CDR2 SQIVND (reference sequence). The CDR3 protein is CASHSGGGFSNQPQHF. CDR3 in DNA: TGTGCCAGTCACTCCGGAGGGGGCTTTAGCAATCAGCCCCAGCATTTT.

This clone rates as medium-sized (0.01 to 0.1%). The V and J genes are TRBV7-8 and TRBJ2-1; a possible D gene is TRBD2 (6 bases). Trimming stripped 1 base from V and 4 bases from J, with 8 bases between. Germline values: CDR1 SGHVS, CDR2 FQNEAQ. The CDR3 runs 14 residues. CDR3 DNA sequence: TGTGCCAGCAGCTTAGTAGGGACTTACAATGAGCAGTTCTTC. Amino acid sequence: CASSLVGTYNEQFF.

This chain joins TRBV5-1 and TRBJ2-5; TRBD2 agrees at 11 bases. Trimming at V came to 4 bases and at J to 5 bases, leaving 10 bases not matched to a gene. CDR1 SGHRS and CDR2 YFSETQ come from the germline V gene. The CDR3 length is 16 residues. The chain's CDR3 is CASSRSGTSGLETQYF. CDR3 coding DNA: TGCGCCAGCAGCCGATCCGGGACTAGCGGTCTGGAGACCCAGTACTTC.

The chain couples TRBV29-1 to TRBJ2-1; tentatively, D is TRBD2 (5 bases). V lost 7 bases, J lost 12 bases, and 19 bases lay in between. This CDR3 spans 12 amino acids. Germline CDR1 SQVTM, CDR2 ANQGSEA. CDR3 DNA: TGCAGCGCCGGTCCCCGGGATCAAGGGCAGTTCTTC. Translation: CSAGPRDQGQFF.

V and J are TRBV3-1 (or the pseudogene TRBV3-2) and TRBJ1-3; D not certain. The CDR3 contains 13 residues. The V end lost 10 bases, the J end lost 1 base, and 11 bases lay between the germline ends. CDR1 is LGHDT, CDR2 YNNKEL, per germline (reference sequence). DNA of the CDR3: TGTGCCACCAAAGAGAATTCTGGAAACACCATATATTTT. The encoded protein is CATKENSGNTIYF.

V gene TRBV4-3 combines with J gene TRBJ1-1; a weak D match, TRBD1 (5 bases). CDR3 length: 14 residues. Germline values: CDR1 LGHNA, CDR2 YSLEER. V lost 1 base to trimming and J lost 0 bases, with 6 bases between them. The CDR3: CASSQAGLNTEAFF. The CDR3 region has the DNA TGCGCCAGCAGCCAAGCAGGGTTGAACACTGAAGCTTTCTTT.

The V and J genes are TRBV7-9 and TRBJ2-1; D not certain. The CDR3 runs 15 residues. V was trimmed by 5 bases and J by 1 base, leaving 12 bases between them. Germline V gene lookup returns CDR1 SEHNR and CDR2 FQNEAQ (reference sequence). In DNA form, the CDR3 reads TGTGCCAGCAGCCCGCTAGTTAGGTCCTACAATGAGCAGTTCTTC. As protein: CASSPLVRSYNEQFF.

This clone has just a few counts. CDR3 sequence (DNA): TGCAGTGCTACCAGGGGGGACGAGCAGTACTTC. Amino acid sequence: CSATRGDEQYF. This chain joins TRBV20-1 and TRBJ2-7; possibly TRBD1 for D (7 bases). This CDR3 spans 11 amino acids. The V gene lost 4 bases and the J gene lost 5 bases, with 9 bases spanning the gap. The germline V gene encodes CDR1 DFQATT and CDR2 SNEGSKA (reference sequence).

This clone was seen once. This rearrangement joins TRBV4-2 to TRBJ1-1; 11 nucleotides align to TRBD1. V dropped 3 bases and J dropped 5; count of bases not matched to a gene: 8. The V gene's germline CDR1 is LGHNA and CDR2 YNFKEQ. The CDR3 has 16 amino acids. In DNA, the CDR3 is TGTGCCAGCAGCCAGGGACAGGGGGTGTGGGGGACTGAAGCTTTCTTT. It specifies CASSQGQGVWGTEAFF.

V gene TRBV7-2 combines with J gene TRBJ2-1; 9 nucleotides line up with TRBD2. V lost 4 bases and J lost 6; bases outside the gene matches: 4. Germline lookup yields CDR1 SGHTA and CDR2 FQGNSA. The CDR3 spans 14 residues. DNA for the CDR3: TGTGCCAGCAGCTCCAGCGGGGGGCCCAATGAGCAGTTCTTC. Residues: CASSSSGGPNEQFF.

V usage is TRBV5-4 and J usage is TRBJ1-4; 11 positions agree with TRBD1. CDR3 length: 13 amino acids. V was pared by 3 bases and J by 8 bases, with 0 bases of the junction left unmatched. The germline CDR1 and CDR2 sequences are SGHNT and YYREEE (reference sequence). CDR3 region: CASSWDRGEKLFF. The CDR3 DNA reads TGTGCCAGCAGCTGGGACAGGGGGGAAAAACTGTTTTTT.

As DNA, the CDR3 is TGCGCCAGCAGATCAGGACAGGGGAGATCGTCCTACAATGAGCAGTTCTTC. It translates to CASRSGQGRSSYNEQFF. The chain employs TRBV5-1 and TRBJ2-1; 9 positions agree with TRBD1. J lost 1 base, V lost 5 bases, and 10 bases had no gene match. The CDR3 runs to 17 residues. In germline, CDR1 is SGHRS, CDR2 YFSETQ.

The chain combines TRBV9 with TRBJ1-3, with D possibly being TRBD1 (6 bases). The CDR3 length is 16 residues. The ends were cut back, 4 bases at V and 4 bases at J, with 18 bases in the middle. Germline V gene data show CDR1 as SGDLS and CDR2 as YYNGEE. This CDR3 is CASSPFVGTTGNTIYF. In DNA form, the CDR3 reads TGTGCCAGCAGCCCTTTCGTCGGGACAACAGGAAACACCATATATTTT.

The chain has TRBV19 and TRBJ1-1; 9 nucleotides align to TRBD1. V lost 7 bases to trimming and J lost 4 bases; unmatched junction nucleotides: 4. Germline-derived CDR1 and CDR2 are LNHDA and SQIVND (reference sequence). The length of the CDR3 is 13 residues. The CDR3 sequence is CASKGQGLTEAFF. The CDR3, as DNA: TGTGCCAGTAAGGGACAGGGTCTCACTGAAGCTTTCTTT.